The entry that follows covers one T cell receptor beta chain sequence. The data were produced by immunoSEQ multiplex PCR, yet TCRdb's version contains in-frame clones alone and is incomplete. This table holds about 110,000 clones, just over 90% found once. This CDR3 contains 16 residues. Trimming at V came to 3 bases and at J to 9 bases, leaving 12 bases not matched to a gene. Looked up from germline, CDR1 is SEHNR and CDR2 is FQNEAQ (reference sequence). This record belongs to a study of control samples from healthy donors and cancer patients. The sequence came from a human donor in good health. The donor label of this sample is uncertain. The V call is TRBV7-9, the J call TRBJ2-1, with 9 bases identical to TRBD1. Sequencing was performed on blood. The CDR3 protein is CASSFYSPGQGGEQFF. The CDR3 DNA reads as TGTGCCAGCAGCTTTTACTCCCCGGGACAGGGAGGTGAGCAGTTCTTC.